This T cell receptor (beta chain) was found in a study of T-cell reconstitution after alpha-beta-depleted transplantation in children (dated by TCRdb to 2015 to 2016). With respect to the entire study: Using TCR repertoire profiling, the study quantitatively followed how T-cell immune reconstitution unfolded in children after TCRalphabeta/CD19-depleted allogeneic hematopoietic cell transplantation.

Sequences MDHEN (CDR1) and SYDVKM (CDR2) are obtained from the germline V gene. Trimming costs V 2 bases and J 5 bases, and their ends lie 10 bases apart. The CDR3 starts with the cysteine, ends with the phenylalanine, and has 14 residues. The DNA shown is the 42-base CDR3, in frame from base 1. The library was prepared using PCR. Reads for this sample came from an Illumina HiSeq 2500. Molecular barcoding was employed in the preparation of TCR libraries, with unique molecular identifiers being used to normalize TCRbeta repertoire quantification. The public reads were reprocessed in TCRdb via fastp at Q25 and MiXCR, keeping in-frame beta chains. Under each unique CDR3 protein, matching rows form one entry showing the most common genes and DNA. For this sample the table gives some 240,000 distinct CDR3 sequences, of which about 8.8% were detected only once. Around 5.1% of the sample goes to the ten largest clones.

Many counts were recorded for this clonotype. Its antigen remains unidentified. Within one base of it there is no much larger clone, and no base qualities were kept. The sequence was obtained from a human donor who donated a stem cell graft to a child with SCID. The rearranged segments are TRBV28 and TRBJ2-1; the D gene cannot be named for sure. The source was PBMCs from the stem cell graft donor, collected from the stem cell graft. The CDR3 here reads CASSLVPWDNEQFF. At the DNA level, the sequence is TGTGCCAGCAGTTTAGTTCCTTGGGACAATGAGCAGTTCTTC.